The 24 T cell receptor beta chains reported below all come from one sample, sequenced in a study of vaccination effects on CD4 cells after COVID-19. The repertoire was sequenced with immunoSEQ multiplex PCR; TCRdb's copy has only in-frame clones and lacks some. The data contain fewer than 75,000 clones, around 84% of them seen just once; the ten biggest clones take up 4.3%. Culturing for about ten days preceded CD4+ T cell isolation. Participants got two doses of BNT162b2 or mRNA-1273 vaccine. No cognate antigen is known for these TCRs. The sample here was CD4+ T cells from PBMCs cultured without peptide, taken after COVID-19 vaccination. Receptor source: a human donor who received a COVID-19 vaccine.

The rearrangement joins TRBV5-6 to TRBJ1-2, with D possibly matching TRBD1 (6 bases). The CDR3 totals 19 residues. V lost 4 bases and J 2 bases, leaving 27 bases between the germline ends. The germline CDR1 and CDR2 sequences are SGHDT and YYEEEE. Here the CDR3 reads CASSRILAGARSLNYGYTF. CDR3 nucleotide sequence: TGTGCCAGCAGCCGGATACTGGCGGGGGCCCGCTCCTTAAACTATGGCTACACCTTC.

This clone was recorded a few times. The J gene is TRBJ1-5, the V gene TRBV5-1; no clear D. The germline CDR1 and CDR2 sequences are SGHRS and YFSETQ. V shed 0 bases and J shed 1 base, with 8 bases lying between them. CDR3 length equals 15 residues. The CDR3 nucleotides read TGCGCCAGCAGCTTGGGGGCGTCGAGCAATCAGCCCCAGCATTTT. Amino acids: CASSLGASSNQPQHF.

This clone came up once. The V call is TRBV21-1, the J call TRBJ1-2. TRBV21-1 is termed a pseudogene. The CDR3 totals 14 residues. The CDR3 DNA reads TGTGCCAGCAGCAAAGTACGGTTTAACTATGGCTACACCTTC. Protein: CASSKVRFNYGYTF.

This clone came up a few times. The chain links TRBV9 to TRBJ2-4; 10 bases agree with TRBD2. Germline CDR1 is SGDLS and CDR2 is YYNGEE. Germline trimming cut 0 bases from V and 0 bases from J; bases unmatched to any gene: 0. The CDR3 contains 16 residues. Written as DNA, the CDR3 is TGTGCCAGCAGCGTAGGGACTAGCGGAGCCAAAAACATTCAGTACTTC. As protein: CASSVGTSGAKNIQYF.

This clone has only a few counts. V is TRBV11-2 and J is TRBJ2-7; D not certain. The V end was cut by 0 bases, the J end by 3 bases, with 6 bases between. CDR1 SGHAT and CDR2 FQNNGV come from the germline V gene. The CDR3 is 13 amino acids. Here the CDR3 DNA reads TGTGCCAGCAGCTTAGAAAGGAGCTACGAGCAGTACTTC. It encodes CASSLERSYEQYF.

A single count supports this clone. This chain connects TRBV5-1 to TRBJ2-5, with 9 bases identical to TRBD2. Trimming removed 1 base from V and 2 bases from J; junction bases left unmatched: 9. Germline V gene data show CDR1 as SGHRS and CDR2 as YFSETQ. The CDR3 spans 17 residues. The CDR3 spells CASSLNASGIRQETQYF. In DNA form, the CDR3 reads TGCGCCAGCAGCTTGAATGCTAGCGGGATTAGACAAGAGACCCAGTACTTC.

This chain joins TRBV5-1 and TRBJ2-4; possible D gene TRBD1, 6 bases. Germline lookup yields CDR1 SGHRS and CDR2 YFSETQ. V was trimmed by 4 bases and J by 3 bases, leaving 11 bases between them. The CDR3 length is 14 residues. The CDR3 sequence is CASSRQEIKNIQYF. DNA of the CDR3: TGCGCCAGCAGCCGACAGGAGATCAAAAACATTCAGTACTTC.

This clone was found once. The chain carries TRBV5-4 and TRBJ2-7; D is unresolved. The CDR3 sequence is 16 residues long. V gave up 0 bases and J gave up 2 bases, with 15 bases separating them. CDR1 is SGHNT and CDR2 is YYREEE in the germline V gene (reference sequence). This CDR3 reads CASSLGYDSTTYEQYF. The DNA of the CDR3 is TGTGCCAGCAGCTTGGGCTACGACTCGACGACCTACGAGCAGTACTTC. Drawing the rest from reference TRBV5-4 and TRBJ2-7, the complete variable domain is ETGVTQSPTHLIKTRGQQVTLRCSSQSGHNTVSWYQQALGQGPQFIFQYYREEENGRGNFPPRFSGLQFPNYSSELNVNALELDDSALYLCASSLGYDSTTYEQYFGPGTRLTVT.

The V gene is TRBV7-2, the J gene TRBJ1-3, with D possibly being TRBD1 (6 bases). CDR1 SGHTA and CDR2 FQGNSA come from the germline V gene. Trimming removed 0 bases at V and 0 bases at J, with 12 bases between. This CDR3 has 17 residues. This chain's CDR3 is CASSLAPRGPSGNTIYF. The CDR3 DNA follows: TGTGCCAGCAGCTTAGCGCCCAGGGGTCCCTCTGGAAACACCATATATTTT.

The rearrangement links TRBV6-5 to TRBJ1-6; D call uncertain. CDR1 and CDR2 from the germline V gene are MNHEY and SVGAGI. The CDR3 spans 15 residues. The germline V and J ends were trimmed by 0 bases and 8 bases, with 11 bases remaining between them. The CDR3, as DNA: TGTGCCAGCAGTTACTCACCGGTCAACTATTCACCCCTCCACTTT. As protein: CASSYSPVNYSPLHF.

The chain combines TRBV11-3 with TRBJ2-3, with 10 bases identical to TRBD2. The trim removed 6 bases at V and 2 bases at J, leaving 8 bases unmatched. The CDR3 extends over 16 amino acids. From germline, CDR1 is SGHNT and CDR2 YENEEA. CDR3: CASSSGLAANTDTQYF. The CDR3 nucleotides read TGTGCCAGCAGTTCAGGACTAGCGGCCAACACAGATACGCAGTATTTT.

The CDR3: CASSHGTGREKLFF. Written as DNA, the CDR3 is TGTGCCAGCAGCCACGGGACAGGGCGAGAAAAACTGTTTTTT. The V call is TRBV6-5, the J call TRBJ1-4, with 9 bases fitting TRBD1. J gave up 8 bases and V 6 bases, and 7 bases lay outside the gene matches. Germline V gives CDR1 MNHEY, CDR2 SVGAGI. This CDR3 region has 14 residues.

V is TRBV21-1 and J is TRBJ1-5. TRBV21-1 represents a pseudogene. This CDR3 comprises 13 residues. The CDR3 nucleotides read TGTGCCAGCAGCAGGGGAGGCAATCAGCCCCAGCATTTT. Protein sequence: CASSRGGNQPQHF.

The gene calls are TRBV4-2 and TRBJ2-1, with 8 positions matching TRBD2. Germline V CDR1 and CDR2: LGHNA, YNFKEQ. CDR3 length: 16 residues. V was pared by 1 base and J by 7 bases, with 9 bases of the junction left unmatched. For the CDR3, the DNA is TGTGCCAGCAGCCAAGTCTCGGGGGGGAGTGGAAATGAGCAGTTCTTC. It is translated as CASSQVSGGSGNEQFF.

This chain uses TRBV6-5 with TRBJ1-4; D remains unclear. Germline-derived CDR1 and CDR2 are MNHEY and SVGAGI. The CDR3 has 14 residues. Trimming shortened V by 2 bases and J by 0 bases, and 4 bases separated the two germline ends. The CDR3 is CASSYASTNEKLFF. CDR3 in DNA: TGTGCCAGCAGTTACGCGTCAACTAATGAAAAACTGTTTTTT.

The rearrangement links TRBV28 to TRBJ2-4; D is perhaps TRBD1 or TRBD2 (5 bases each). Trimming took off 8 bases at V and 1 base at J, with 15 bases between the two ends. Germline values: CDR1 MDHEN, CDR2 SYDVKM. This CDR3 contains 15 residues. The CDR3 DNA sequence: TGTGCCAGCTCCACCCCCGGGACGGCCAAAAACATTCAGTACTTC. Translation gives CASSTPGTAKNIQYF.

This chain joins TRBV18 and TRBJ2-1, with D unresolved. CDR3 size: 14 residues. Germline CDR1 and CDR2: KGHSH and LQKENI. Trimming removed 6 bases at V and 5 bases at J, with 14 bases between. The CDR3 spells CASSHYLDDNEQFF. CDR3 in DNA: TGTGCCAGCTCCCATTATCTCGACGACAATGAGCAGTTCTTC.

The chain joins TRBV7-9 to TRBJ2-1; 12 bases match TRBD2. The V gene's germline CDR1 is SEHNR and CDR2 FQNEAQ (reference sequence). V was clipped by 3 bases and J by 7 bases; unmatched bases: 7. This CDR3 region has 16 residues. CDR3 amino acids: CASSFPSGGATNEQFF. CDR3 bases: TGTGCCAGCAGCTTTCCTAGCGGGGGGGCGACGAATGAGCAGTTCTTC.

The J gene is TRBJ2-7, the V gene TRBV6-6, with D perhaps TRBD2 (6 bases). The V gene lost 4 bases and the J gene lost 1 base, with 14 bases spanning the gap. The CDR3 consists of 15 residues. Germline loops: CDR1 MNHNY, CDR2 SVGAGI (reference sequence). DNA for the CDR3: TGTGCCAGCAGTTCCAAGGGGACTCCTTCCTACGAGCAGTACTTC. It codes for CASSSKGTPSYEQYF.

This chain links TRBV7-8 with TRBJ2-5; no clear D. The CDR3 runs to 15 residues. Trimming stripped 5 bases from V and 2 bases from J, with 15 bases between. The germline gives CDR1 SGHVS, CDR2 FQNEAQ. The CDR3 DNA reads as TGTGCCAGCAGCCTTCCTTACGTAGAACAAGAGACCCAGTACTTC. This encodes CASSLPYVEQETQYF.

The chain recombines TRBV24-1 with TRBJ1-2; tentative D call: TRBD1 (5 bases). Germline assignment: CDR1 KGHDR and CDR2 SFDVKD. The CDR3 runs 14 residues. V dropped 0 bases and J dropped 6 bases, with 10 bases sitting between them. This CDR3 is CATSDLGASDGYTF. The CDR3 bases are TGTGCCACCAGTGATTTGGGGGCCTCGGATGGCTACACCTTC.

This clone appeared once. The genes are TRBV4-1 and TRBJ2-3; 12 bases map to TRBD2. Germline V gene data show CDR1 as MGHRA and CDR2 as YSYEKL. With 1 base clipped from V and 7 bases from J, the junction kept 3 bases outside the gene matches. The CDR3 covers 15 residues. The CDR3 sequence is CASSQGWTSGNTQYF. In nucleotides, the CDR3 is TGCGCCAGCAGCCAAGGTTGGACTAGCGGGAATACGCAGTATTTT.

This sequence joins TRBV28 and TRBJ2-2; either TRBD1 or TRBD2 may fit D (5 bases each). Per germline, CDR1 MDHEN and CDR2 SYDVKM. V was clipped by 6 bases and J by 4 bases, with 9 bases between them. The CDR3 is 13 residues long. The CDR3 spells CASRGTSTGELFF. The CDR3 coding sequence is TGTGCCAGCAGAGGGACCTCCACCGGGGAGCTGTTTTTT. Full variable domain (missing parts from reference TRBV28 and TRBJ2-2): DVKVTQSSRYLVKRTGEKVFLECVQDMDHENMFWYRQDPGLGLRLIYFSYDVKMKEKGDIPEGYSVSREKKERFSLILESASTNQTSMYLCASRGTSTGELFFGEGSRLTVL.

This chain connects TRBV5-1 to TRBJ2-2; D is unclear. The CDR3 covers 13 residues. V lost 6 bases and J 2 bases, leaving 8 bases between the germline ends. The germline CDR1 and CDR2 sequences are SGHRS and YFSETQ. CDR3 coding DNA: TGCGCCAGCATGCGGTTTAACACCGGGGAGCTGTTTTTT. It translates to CASMRFNTGELFF.